This T cell receptor (beta chain) is drawn from a study of OX40 agonist ivuxolimab in advanced cancers. Germline CDR1 SGHTS, CDR2 YDEGEE. V dropped 3 bases and J dropped 2 bases, with 18 bases sitting between them. This CDR3 region has 16 residues. Generated by immunoSEQ multiplex PCR, the TCRdb table keeps only in-frame clones and is missing some. The profile shows about 86,000 clones, approximately 90% of them singletons. Sequencing was performed on CD4+ or CD8+ T cells sorted from blood, taken in a trial of the OX40 agonist ivuxolimab. The V gene is TRBV5-8, the J gene TRBJ2-7, with a tentative D call TRBD2 (6 bases). This receptor was taken from an adult with an advanced solid tumor such as melanoma, head and neck, liver or kidney cancer. The CDR3 DNA is TGTGCCAGCAGCTATTTCCACAGCGGGCAAACCTACGAGCAGTACTTC. This encodes CASSYFHSGQTYEQYF.